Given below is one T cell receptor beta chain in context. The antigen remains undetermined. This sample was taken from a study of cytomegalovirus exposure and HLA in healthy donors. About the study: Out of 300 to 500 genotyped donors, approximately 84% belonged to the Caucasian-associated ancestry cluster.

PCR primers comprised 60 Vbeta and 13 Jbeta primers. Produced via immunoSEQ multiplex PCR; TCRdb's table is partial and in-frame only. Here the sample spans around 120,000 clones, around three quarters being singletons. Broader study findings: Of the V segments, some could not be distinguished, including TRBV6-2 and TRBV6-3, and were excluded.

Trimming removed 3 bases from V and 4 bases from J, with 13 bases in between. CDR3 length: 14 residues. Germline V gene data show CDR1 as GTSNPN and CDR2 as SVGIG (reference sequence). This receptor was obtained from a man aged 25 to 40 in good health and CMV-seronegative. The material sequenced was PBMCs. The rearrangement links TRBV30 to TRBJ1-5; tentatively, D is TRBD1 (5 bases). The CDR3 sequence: CAWRGDGGNQPQHF. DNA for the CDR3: TGTGCCTGGAGGGGCGACGGGGGAAATCAGCCCCAGCATTTT.